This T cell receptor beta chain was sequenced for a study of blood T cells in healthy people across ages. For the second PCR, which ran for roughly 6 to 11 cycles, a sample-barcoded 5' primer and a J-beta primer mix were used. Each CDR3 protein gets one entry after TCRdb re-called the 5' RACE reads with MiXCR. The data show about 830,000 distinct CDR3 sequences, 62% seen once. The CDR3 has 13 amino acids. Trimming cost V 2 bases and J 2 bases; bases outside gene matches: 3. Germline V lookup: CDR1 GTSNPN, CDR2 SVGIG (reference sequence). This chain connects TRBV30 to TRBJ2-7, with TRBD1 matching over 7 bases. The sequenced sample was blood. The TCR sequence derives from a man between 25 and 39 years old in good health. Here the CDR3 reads CAWSRDSAYEQYF. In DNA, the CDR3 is TGTGCCTGGAGTCGGGACAGCGCCTACGAGCAGTACTTC.